The entry that follows covers one TCR beta chain sequence. Its antigen remains unidentified. No much larger clone is present one base from it, and per-base qualities are unavailable. The CDR3 runs 15 residues from the cysteine to the phenylalanine. The sequence is cut down to CDR3 DNA, 45 bases in frame from base 1. V loses 5 bases, J loses 0 bases, and the germline ends lie 11 bases apart. CDR1 and CDR2 are drawn from the germline V gene: SGHVS, FNYEAQ. The data originate from a study of cytomegalovirus exposure and HLA in healthy donors (TCRdb year 2017). In the study overall: An earlier analysis of roughly 630 of the donors reported about 250 Gb of sequence data and 117 million unique TCR beta sequences from roughly 180 million T cells. An early release covering approximately 600 HLA-typed donors comprised 250 to 350 gigabases of sequencing data and roughly 85 million unique TCR sequences. Of the roughly 400 genotyped donors, over 70% fell in the genetic ancestry cluster associated with self-reported Caucasian donors. The study aimed to test whether cataloging public T cell receptors could reveal signatures of past pathogen exposure. The study used immunosequencing to profile the T cell repertoires of around 600 subjects and linked those repertoires to cytomegalovirus serostatus. Along with the approximately 700-subject first cohort, a separate validation cohort of around 110 different subjects was used. The study combined high-throughput TCR immunosequencing, statistical association of individual TCRs with disease status, and machine learning to predict cytomegalovirus infection status. A later analysis re-analyzed previously published TCR beta repertoires from 500 to 700 donors and added high-resolution HLA genotyping to study TCR occurrence patterns. The later analysis used no new phenotypic data to find candidate immune exposures, relying instead on TCR beta sequences and their occurrence across donors. An earlier analysis of around 580 of the donors used high-throughput TCR beta sequencing to judge whether each TCR beta V gene segment behaved as functional or pseudogenic. Alongside the repertoire data, information on donor age, sex, ethnicity and CMV serostatus was compiled. In a later genetic analysis, genome-wide SNP genotypes for about three fifths of the 666 donors were used, and that subset was treated as a discovery cohort. Every repertoire in the discovery cohort had been generated on one and the same sequencing platform. HLA typing covered class I and class II loci at four-digit resolution. The number of typed donors differed by locus: about 620-630 for A, B, C, DRB1 and DQB1; 500 to 550 for DQA1; around 580 for DPA1; and some 430 for DPB1. Four to six DR-DQ haplotypes were handled as single units for association and clustering because linkage in the cohort was strong. Among 300 to 500 genotyped donors of the cohort, an average of roughly 230,000 unique TCR beta nucleotide sequences was sequenced per donor, of which 15% to 20% were non-productive. What the study reported, not specific to this receptor: The cohort was sequenced for TCR beta chains only, and without alpha or paired-chain data the features that could be detected were limited. While some public TCRs were present in many individuals, most TCR sequences turned up only very rarely across donors. A few of the identified cytomegalovirus-associated TCR beta chains were confirmed in vitro to be specific for cytomegalovirus antigens. Compared with equally common non-associated chains, HLA-associated TCR beta chains in a later analysis were more clonally expanded and had lower generation probabilities. A total of roughly 160 TCR beta chains were listed by the study as associated with cytomegalovirus. About 17 rarely observed V segments, including chromosome 9 orphons, were excluded from the earlier analysis of about 610 of the donors because counts were too low. HLA typing was unavailable for some donors at each locus, so association tests used only the typed subset. When HLA alleles, especially DR and DQ, strongly co-occurred, attributing TCR associations to individual alleles was difficult. Compared with the roughly 720-donor mean, donors in an Asian-associated ancestry cluster had fewer N-insertions in productive TCRs, according to a later genetic analysis. According to the authors, the approach could potentially be generalized to other disease states and immunological phenotypes. The only immune exposure information available for the cohort was CMV serostatus. Linkage disequilibrium might explain the correlated functional status among segregating V segments, but an unknown experimental factor could not be excluded. Several of the top co-occurrence clusters appeared to be linked to parvovirus B19, influenza, CMV and Epstein-Barr virus, according to a later analysis. The classifier was reported to diagnose cytomegalovirus status with high specificity and sensitivity in both the original and validation cohorts. Because the 87-base-pair reads could not distinguish some IMGT-functional V segments, including TRBV6-2 and TRBV6-3, those segments were excluded. Broadly in line with IMGT annotations, most TCR beta V segments showed up in productive rearrangements about 90% or about 30% of the time in an earlier analysis of several hundred of the donors. According to a later analysis, most CMV-associated TCR beta chains appeared to be HLA-restricted, and the HLA associations seemed to be driven largely by CMV exposure. A further reported finding was that TCR beta sequences accurately predicted the HLA-A and HLA-B alleles for most subjects in the first cohort. A later genetic analysis associated a missense DCLRE1C variant with V-gene and J-gene trimming of TCR beta chains, and an independent cohort replicated the association. A cluster of highly shared sequence variants was judged likely to be a technical artifact of the sequencing pipeline. A later analysis found that TCR association rates varied across HLA loci, with DRB1 alleles showing the most associated TCRs and HLA-C alleles the fewest. At a false discovery rate of 0.05, a later analysis linked 16,951 TCR beta sequences to specific HLA alleles. Roughly uniform sequencing depth across donors was assumed in presence/absence analyses, although this assumption may not hold.

The library was generated by the immunoSEQ multiplex PCR assay. A mixture of 60 forward primers for TCR Vbeta segments and 13 reverse primers for TCR Jbeta segments was used in the multiplex PCR. The CDR3 region of rearranged TCR beta genes was amplified from genomic DNA by a multiplex PCR assay. The Illumina HiSeq System was used to sequence the amplified TCR beta libraries as 87-base-pair reads. On the authors' methods: In a later analysis, approximately 74 million unique TCR beta chains were counted across the 650 to 750 repertoires, and some 10 million of these chains were shared by at least two donors. A nearest-neighbor algorithm error-corrected the raw reads and collapsed the reads into unique sequences, merging closely related sequences to remove PCR and sequencing errors. Alignment of CDR3 sequences to IMGT reference sequences was used to assign V, D and J gene segments. For a sequence to be retained, at least a six-nucleotide match to both a V gene segment and a J gene segment was required. Rearrangements were classified as productive when the CDR3 lacked stop codons and remained in frame with V and J, and all other rearrangements were classified as non-productive. CDR3 was defined by IMGT convention, running from the second conserved V-encoded cysteine to the conserved J-encoded phenylalanine. In an earlier analysis of approximately 590 of the donors, sequences lacking an unambiguous match to a single V gene segment were excluded. An earlier analysis of several hundred of the donors called V segments functional above 56.7% productive rearrangements and segregating when the between-donor standard deviation exceeded 5%. A statistical classification framework was built for diagnosing cytomegalovirus status from the catalog of TCR beta chain sequences. V and J gene assignment, in a later analysis, came from comparing TCR nucleotide sequences with IMGT/GENE-DB human TR gene sequences. Using the TCRdist pipeline, a later analysis assigned CDR3 sequences along with most-parsimonious VDJ recombination scenarios. In a later analysis, every TCR beta chain was defined by the combination of its CDR3 amino acid sequence and its V-gene family, and reads without a unique V-gene family were dropped. As a way to deal with suspected cross-contamination and a sequencing artifact, a later analysis dropped over 550 nucleotide sequences that were highly shared and had low generation probability. A later analysis calculated a clonal expansion index for each public chain from normalized within-repertoire ranks of inferred template counts. In a later analysis, generation probabilities were computed with a VDJ recombination model fitted to out-of-frame rearrangements, and the resulting probabilities were checked against IGoR. In a later analysis, hypergeometric tests were used to score TCR-TCR, TCR-HLA and TCR-CMV co-occurrence, with a repertoire-size bias correction applied to TCR pairs. In a later analysis, false discovery rates were estimated by permuting HLA or CMV assignments 20 times. A later analysis grouped co-occurring TCRs with DBSCAN, adding TCRdist sequence similarity when clustering within HLA-allele-positive subsets. Repertoires with fewer than 30,000 or more than 120,000 public chains were left out of co-occurrence clustering, as were a handful of repertoires with anomalous nucleotide sharing. TCRdb mirrors the immuneACCESS table, restricted to in-frame sequences. Some clones are absent from its copies; in checked studies, under half trace to an unresolved V gene, and the reason for the others is unknown. V, J and clone size reflect that table, while D and trimming were determined from the DNA. The sample profile shows 120,000 or so clones; 81% of them were found once. Together, the top ten hold roughly 4% of the sample.

In total, approximately 610 healthy bone marrow donors made up the cohort. At the time of sampling, every cohort member was nominally healthy, though immune exposures that went unrecorded were likely present. The donor was CMV seropositive and was included in the group of 289 seropositive cohort members. Every donor gave a peripheral blood sample, and the peripheral blood mononuclear cells from that sample were used for TCR beta sequencing. The Qiagen DNeasy Blood Extraction Kit was used to extract genomic DNA from the blood cell samples. This sequence originates from a man aged 18 to 30 in good health and CMV-seropositive. The sequence links TRBV7-6 to TRBJ2-1; matching of 6 bases hints at TRBD2 as the D gene. Material: PBMCs. This receptor carries the CDR3 CASSPLAYSYNEQFF. The DNA reads as follows: TGTGCCAGCAGCCCGCTAGCGTACTCCTACAATGAGCAGTTCTTC.